The sequence of this T cell receptor beta chain was determined in a study of T cell clonotyping in hematopoietic cell transplantation. Study-level findings and limits: Few recipient clonotypes overlapped donors; over 95% were de novo at given depth. No sorting was done, leaving CD4 and CD8 contributions mixed. Pathologically expanded recipient clonotypes increased progressively from day 30 to day 180 as diversity fell.

With regard to this clone: The target antigen is unknown.

CDR1 SQVTM and CDR2 ANQGSEA come from the germline V gene. V shed 0 bases and J 6 bases; nucleotides not matched to a gene: 6. This CDR3 contains 14 residues. TCRdb's copy holds only in-frame clones and misses some; the assay was immunoSEQ multiplex PCR. The sample shows roughly 5,200 clones, 19% of them seen only once. The TCR was taken from a male patient in his late teens or twenties who had an allogeneic stem cell transplant, so the T cells may come from the graft donor. Some clones in this sample may be carry-over from other donors' samples. The chain recombines TRBV29-1 with TRBJ1-2; 8 nucleotides match TRBD1. The starting material was PBMCs, obtained 180 days after allogeneic stem cell transplant. The CDR3 DNA reads TGCAGCGTTGAAGATCTTCCAGGGGGCGATGGCTACACCTTC. Encoded protein: CSVEDLPGGDGYTF.